This T cell receptor (beta chain) was captured by sequencing in a study of technical replicates of blood from a handful of donors. Clones were sequenced by immunoSEQ multiplex PCR, and TCRdb holds only the in-frame ones, with some missing. Among 65,000 to 90,000 clones, more than 85% were seen once, and the ten largest hold approximately 4.6%. The CDR3 is 17 amino acids. Germline V gene data show CDR1 as SGDLS and CDR2 as YYNGEE. After removal of 3 bases from V and 7 bases from J, the junction contained 12 bases not matched to a gene. Sequencing used PBMCs. The chain has TRBV9 and TRBJ1-6, with TRBD1 identical over 8 bases. The TCR originated in a human donor in good health. Some clones in this sample may be carry-over from other donors' samples. This CDR3 reads CASSAGFPGGANSPLHF. The CDR3 DNA follows: TGTGCCAGCAGCGCCGGCTTCCCAGGGGGCGCGAATTCACCCCTCCACTTT.